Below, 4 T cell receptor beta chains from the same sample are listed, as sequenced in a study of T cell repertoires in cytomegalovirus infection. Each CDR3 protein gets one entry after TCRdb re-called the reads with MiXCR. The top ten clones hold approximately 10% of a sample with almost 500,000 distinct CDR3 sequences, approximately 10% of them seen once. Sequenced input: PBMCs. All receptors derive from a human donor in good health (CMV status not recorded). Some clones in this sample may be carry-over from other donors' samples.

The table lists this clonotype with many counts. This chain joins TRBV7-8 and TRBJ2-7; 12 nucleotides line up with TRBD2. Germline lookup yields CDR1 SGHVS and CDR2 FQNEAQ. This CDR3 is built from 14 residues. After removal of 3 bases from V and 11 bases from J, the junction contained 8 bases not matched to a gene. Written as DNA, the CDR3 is TGTGCCAGCAGCTTTGGACTAGCGGGGCGGGTGGAGTACTTC. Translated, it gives CASSFGLAGRVEYF.

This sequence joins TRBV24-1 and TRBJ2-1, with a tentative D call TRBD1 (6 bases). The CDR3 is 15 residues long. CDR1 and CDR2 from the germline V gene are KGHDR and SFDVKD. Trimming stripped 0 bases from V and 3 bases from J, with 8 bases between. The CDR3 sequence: CATSDLARGYNEQFF. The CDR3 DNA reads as TGTGCCACCAGTGATTTGGCCAGGGGCTACAATGAGCAGTTCTTC.

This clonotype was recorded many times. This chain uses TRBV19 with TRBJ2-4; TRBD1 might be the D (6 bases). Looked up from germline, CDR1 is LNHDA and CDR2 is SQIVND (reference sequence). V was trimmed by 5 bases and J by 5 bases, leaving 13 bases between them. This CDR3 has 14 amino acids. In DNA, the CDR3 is TGTGCCAGTAGTTTCCAGGGGTCCGAAAACATTCAGTACTTC. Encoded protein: CASSFQGSENIQYF.

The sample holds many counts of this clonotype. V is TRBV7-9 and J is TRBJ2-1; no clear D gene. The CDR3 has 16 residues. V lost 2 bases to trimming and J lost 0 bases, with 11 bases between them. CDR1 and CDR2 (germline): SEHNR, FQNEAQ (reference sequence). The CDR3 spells CASSLKNYPSYNEQFF. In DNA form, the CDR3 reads TGTGCCAGCAGCTTAAAGAATTACCCCTCCTACAATGAGCAGTTCTTC.